The source of this TCR beta chain is a study of blood T cell repertoires in COVID-19. V was pared by 4 bases and J by 5 bases, with 8 bases of the junction left unmatched. The CDR3 loop spans 15 amino acids. CDR1 is KGHDR, CDR2 SFDVKD, per germline. Assay: immunoSEQ multiplex PCR; the TCRdb copy retains only in-frame clones and omits some. This sample carries about 260,000 clones, over 80% of them seen once, and the ten largest clones take roughly 10%. Seattle patients were enrolled while actively infected and followed longitudinally. The chain carries TRBV24-1 and TRBJ2-7; TRBD1 agrees at 9 bases. Material for sequencing was peripheral blood. This sequence originates from a woman aged 65 to 85 with COVID-19, enrolled during active disease. The CDR3 region is CATSEPGQGGHEQYF. CDR3 bases: TGTGCCACCAGTGAACCGGGACAGGGTGGCCACGAGCAGTACTTC.